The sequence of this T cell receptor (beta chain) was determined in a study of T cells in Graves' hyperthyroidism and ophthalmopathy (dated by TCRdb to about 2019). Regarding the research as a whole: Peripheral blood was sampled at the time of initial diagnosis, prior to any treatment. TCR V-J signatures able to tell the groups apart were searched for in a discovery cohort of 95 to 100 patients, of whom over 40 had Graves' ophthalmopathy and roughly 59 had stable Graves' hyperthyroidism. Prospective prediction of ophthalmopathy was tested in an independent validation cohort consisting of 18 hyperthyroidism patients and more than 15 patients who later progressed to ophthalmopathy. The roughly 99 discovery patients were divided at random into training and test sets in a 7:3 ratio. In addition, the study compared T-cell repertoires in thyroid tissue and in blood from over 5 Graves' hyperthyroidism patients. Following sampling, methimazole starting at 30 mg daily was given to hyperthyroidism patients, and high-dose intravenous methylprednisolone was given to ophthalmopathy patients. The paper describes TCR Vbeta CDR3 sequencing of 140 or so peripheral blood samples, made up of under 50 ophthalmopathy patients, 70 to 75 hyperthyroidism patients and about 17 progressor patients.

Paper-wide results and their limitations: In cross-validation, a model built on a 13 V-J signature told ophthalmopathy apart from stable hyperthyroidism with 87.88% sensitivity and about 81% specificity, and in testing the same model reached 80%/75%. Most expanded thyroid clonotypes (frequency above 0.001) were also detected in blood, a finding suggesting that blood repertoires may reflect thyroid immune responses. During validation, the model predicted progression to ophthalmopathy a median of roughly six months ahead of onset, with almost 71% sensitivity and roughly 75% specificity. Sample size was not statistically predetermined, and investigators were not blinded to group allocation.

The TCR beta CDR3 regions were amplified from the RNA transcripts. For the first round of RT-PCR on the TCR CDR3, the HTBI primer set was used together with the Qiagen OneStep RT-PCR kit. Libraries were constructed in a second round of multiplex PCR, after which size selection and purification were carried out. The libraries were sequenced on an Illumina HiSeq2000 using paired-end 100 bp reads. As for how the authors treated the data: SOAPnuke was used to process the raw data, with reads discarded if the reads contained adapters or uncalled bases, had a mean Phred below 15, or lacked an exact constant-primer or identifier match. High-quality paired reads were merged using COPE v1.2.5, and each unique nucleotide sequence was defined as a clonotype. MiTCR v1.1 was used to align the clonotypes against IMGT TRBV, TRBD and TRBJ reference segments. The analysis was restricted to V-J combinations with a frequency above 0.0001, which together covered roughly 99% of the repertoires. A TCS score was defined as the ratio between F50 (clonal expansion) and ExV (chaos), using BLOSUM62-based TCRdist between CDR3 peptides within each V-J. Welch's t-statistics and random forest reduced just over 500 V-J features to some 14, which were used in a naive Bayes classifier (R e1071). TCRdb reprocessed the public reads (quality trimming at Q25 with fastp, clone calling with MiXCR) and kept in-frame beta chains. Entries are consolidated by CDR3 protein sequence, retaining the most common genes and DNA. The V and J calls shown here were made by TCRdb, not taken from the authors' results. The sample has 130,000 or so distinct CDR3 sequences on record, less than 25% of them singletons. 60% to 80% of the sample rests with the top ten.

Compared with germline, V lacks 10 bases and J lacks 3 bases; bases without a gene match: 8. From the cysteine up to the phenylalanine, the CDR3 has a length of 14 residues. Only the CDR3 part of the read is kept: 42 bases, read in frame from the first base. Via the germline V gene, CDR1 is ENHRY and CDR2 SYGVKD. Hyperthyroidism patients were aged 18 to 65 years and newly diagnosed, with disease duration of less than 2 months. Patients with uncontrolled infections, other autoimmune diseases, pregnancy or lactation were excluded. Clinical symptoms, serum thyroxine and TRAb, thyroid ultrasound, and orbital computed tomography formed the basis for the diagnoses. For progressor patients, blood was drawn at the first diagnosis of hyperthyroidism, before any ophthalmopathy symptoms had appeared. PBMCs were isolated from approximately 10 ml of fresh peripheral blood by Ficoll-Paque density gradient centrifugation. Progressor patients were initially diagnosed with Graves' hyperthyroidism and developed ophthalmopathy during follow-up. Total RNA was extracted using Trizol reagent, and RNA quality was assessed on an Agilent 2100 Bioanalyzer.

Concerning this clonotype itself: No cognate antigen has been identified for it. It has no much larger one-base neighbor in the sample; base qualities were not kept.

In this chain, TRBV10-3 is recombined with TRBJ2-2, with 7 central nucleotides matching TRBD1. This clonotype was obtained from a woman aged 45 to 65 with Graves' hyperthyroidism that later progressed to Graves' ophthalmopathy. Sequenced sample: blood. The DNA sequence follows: TGTGCCACCAGGGCAGGGGGATACACCGGGGAGCTGTTTTTT. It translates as CATRAGGYTGELFF.